This entry lists 18 T cell receptor beta chains sequenced from one sample in a study of blood T cell repertoires in COVID-19. Sequenced by immunoSEQ multiplex PCR; TCRdb stores in-frame clones only, minus some. The data hold under 150,000 clones, with 80% to 90% observed a single time. Sequenced: peripheral blood. The source is a woman aged 60-75 years with active COVID-19.

The chain carries TRBV6-2 or TRBV6-3 and TRBJ2-1; TRBD2 matches 13 bases. This CDR3 is 15 amino acids long. Trimming at V came to 0 bases and at J to 11 bases, leaving 4 bases not matched to a gene. Germline V gene data show CDR1 as MNHEY and CDR2 as SVGEGT. The CDR3 loop reads CASSYSIGTSGKQFF. For the CDR3, the DNA is TGTGCCAGCAGTTACTCGATTGGGACTAGCGGGAAGCAGTTCTTC.

The chain recombines TRBV7-2 with TRBJ2-5, with 12 bases matching TRBD2. With V trimmed by 1 base and J by 5 bases, 14 bases remained unmatched. This CDR3 is 19 amino acids long. The V gene's germline CDR1 is SGHTA and CDR2 FQGNSA. CDR3 protein: CASSLDIGLAGGPRETQYF. The CDR3 bases are TGTGCCAGCAGCTTAGATATCGGGCTAGCGGGAGGGCCTAGGGAGACCCAGTACTTC.

J is TRBJ2-2 and V is TRBV7-2; possibly TRBD1 for D (6 bases). CDR3 length: 15 residues. V dropped 2 bases and J dropped 1 base, with 8 bases sitting between them. Germline V CDR1 and CDR2: SGHTA, FQGNSA. CDR3 bases: TGTGCCAGCAGCTTACAGGGGTTGAACACCGGGGAGCTGTTTTTT. Translation gives CASSLQGLNTGELFF.

Only a few counts were recorded for this clone. The V and J genes are TRBV5-4 and TRBJ2-7; a weak D match, TRBD1 (6 bases). The CDR3 is 13 amino acids. Trimming took 2 bases from V and 5 from J, leaving 11 bases between them. The germline V gene encodes CDR1 SGHNT and CDR2 YYREEE (reference sequence). The CDR3 region has the DNA TGTGCCAGCAGCTTACAGGGAAGCCACGAGCAGTACTTC. Its protein product is CASSLQGSHEQYF.

This clone was seen a handful of times. This chain links TRBV10-3 with TRBJ1-5, with a possible D match to TRBD1 (6 bases). This CDR3 is built from 16 residues. Germline V gene data show CDR1 as ENHRY and CDR2 as SYGVKD. V was clipped by 0 bases and J by 1 base, with 10 bases between them. CDR3 DNA: TGTGCCATCAGTGAGTCTGGACAGCTAAGCAATCAGCCCCAGCATTTT. This codes for CAISESGQLSNQPQHF.

The chain carries TRBV20-1 and TRBJ1-5, with 10 bases identical to TRBD1. The germline V gene encodes CDR1 DFQATT and CDR2 SNEGSKA (reference sequence). This CDR3 contains 13 residues. The V segment lost 3 bases and the J segment 9 bases; nucleotides outside the gene matches: 5. CDR3 in DNA: TGCAGTGCTAGTCGAGGACAGGGGGGGCCCCAGCATTTT. Its translation: CSASRGQGGPQHF.

V gene TRBV9 combines with J gene TRBJ2-7, with TRBD1 matching over 8 bases. Trimming cost V 3 bases and J 2 bases; bases outside gene matches: 4. Germline V CDR1 and CDR2: SGDLS, YYNGEE. CDR3 length: 14 residues. The CDR3 loop is CASSETGATYEQYF. The CDR3 DNA reads TGTGCCAGCAGCGAGACAGGGGCAACCTACGAGCAGTACTTC.

The genes are TRBV5-4 and TRBJ2-4; 10 nucleotides match TRBD2. Per the germline V gene, CDR1 is SGHNT and CDR2 is YYREEE (reference sequence). The CDR3 has 16 amino acids. Trimming removed 0 bases from V and 5 bases from J; junction bases left unmatched: 5. CDR3 protein: CASSLGIGTSENIQYF. Written as DNA, the CDR3 is TGTGCCAGCAGCTTGGGAATCGGGACTAGCGAAAACATTCAGTACTTC.

The chain uses TRBV3-1 (or the pseudogene TRBV3-2) and TRBJ2-4, with a possible D match to TRBD2 (6 bases). CDR1 and CDR2 from the germline V gene are LGHDT and YNNKEL (reference sequence). Between the trimmed V and J ends, which lost 3 bases and 0 bases, there was a span of 15 bases. CDR3 length: 17 residues. CDR3 residues: CASSQWQAGGAKNIQYF. The CDR3 DNA reads TGTGCCAGCAGCCAGTGGCAGGCCGGGGGAGCCAAAAACATTCAGTACTTC.

The chain couples TRBV12-3 or TRBV12-4 to TRBJ2-7, with D unclear. The CDR3 loop spans 12 amino acids. V shed 3 bases and J shed 4 bases, with 7 bases lying between them. The CDR3 loop is CASSFSGYEQYF. For the CDR3, the DNA is TGTGCCAGCAGTTTTTCCGGTTACGAGCAGTACTTC.

This chain uses TRBV6-2 or TRBV6-3 with TRBJ1-5; the match to TRBD1 covers 10 bases. Germline V gene data show CDR1 as MNHEY and CDR2 as SVGEGT. The CDR3 runs 16 residues. J lost 6 bases, V lost 4 bases, and 9 bases had no gene match. The CDR3 spells CASSSRTGGKGQPQHF. CDR3 sequence (DNA): TGTGCCAGCAGTTCTCGGACAGGGGGGAAAGGTCAGCCCCAGCATTTT.

The V gene is TRBV5-6, the J gene TRBJ1-6; D is possibly TRBD1 (5 bases). Germline V gives CDR1 SGHDT, CDR2 YYEEEE. The CDR3 runs to 16 residues. V was clipped by 2 bases and J by 0 bases, with 9 bases between them. CDR3: CASSFRGSSYNSPLHF. CDR3 bases: TGTGCCAGCAGCTTTCGGGGGAGCTCCTATAATTCACCCCTCCACTTT.

This chain links TRBV1 with TRBJ1-1. TRBV1 is reported as a pseudogene. The CDR3 is 13 residues long. Written as DNA, the CDR3 is TGCACCAGCAGCCATCGAGGAGGAACTGAAGCTTTCTTT. It codes for CTSSHRGGTEAFF.

V gene TRBV6-5 combines with J gene TRBJ2-7; 7 bases align to TRBD2. Germline V gives CDR1 MNHEY, CDR2 SVGAGI. The CDR3 is 13 residues long. V shed 6 bases and J 5 bases; nucleotides not matched to a gene: 7. The CDR3 DNA follows: TGTGCCAGCAGCACCGTAACTAGCGACGAGCAGTACTTC. Amino acid sequence: CASSTVTSDEQYF.

This chain links TRBV28 with TRBJ2-5; the match to TRBD2 covers 9 bases. The CDR3 runs 17 residues. Germline CDR1 MDHEN, CDR2 SYDVKM. The V segment lost 3 bases and the J segment 7 bases; nucleotides outside the gene matches: 15. The CDR3 spells CASSLLWREGYTGTQYF. As DNA, the CDR3 is TGTGCCAGCAGTTTGCTGTGGCGGGAGGGATATACAGGGACCCAGTACTTC.

The J gene is TRBJ1-1, the V gene TRBV18; D is uncertain. V lost 3 bases and J lost 6, with 11 bases in between. The length of the CDR3 is 13 residues. The germline gives CDR1 KGHSH, CDR2 LQKENI. The CDR3 nucleotides read TGTGCCAGCTCACCCCGAGCGGAAGCTGAAGCTTTCTTT. Translation: CASSPRAEAEAFF. Together with reference TRBV18 and TRBJ1-1, the CDR3 gives the full variable domain: NAGVMQNPRHLVRRRGQEARLRCSPMKGHSHVYWYRQLPEEGLKFMVYLQKENIIDESGMPKERFSAEFPKEGPSILRIQQVVRGDSAAYFCASSPRAEAEAFFGQGTRLTVV.

The gene calls are TRBV7-9 and TRBJ2-7; possible D gene TRBD2, 6 bases. V dropped 2 bases and J dropped 0 bases, with 20 bases sitting between them. This CDR3 has 18 residues. From germline, CDR1 is SEHNR and CDR2 FQNEAQ (reference sequence). The CDR3 nucleotides read TGTGCCAGCAGCTTAACGCGGGGTTTCGGGATCAGCTCCTACGAGCAGTACTTC. This translates into CASSLTRGFGISSYEQYF.

The chain is built from TRBV25-1 and TRBJ1-1; D gene ambiguous. V lost 4 bases and J lost 2, with 14 bases in between. The length of the CDR3 is 15 residues. Germline V gene sequence: CDR1 MGHDK, CDR2 SYGVNS. CDR3 in amino acids: CASSGYRQPNTEAFF. The CDR3 bases are TGTGCCAGCAGTGGGTACAGACAACCCAACACTGAAGCTTTCTTT.